Below are 2 T cell receptor beta chains sequenced from a single sample in a study of blood T cell repertoires in COVID-19. Measured with immunoSEQ multiplex PCR; TCRdb has only the in-frame clones, and not every one. The sample yields fewer than 300,000 clones, approximately 93% seen once. The sequenced sample consisted of peripheral blood. Receptor source: a woman in her 30s with COVID-19, enrolled during active disease.

This clone was seen a few times. In nucleotides, the CDR3 is TGTGCCTGGACGGGACAGGGGTATAGGGGCTACACCTTC. Its translation is CAWTGQGYRGYTF. The genes are TRBV30 and TRBJ1-2; 10 positions agree with TRBD1. The germline gives CDR1 GTSNPN, CDR2 SVGIG (reference sequence). V trimming: 4 bases; J trimming: 8 bases; junction bases outside the gene matches: 7. This CDR3 is 13 amino acids long. Using reference TRBV30 and TRBJ1-2 for the parts outside the CDR3, the full variable domain is SQTIHQWPATLVQPVGSPLSLECTVEGTSNPNLYWYRQAAGRGLQLLFYSVGIGQISSEVPQNLSASRPQDRQFILSSKKLLLSDSGFYLCAWTGQGYRGYTFGSGTRLTVV.

In its sample, this clone was seen once. The chain uses TRBV7-9 and TRBJ1-2, with D perhaps matching TRBD1 (5 bases). CDR1 and CDR2 from the germline V gene are SEHNR and FQNEAQ (reference sequence). V lost 1 base and J 4 bases, leaving 10 bases between the germline ends. CDR3 size: 14 residues. In DNA, the CDR3 is TGTGCCAGCAGCTTAGAGTCCGGGGGCTATGGCTACACCTTC. Amino acid sequence: CASSLESGGYGYTF.